This T cell receptor (beta chain) was obtained from a study of blood T cells in healthy people across ages. The germline gives CDR1 KGHSH, CDR2 LQKENI. The CDR3 loop spans 14 amino acids. V lost 0 bases and J lost 4, with 9 bases in between. Study-level results: Donor CMV status, an unknown factor, possibly confounded changes in expanded clonotypes.

For the second PCR, which ran for about 6 to 12 cycles, a sample-barcoded 5' primer and a J-beta primer mix were used. The template-switch adaptor, which had 12 random nucleotides, put a tag on each cDNA molecule. The study obtained at least 2.5 million CDR3-containing paired-end reads from every sample. TCRdb passed the 5' RACE reads through MiXCR, listing each CDR3 protein once. This table holds about 970,000 distinct CDR3 sequences, roughly 50% found once. About this clonotype itself: Its antigen is as yet unknown.

The specimen sequenced was blood. The origin of this receptor is a woman aged 55-75 years in good health. This rearrangement joins TRBV18 to TRBJ2-5; D ambiguous. In DNA form, the CDR3 reads TGTGCCAGCTCACCACCGGTCCGGTCAGAGACCCAGTACTTC. It yields the protein CASSPPVRSETQYF.